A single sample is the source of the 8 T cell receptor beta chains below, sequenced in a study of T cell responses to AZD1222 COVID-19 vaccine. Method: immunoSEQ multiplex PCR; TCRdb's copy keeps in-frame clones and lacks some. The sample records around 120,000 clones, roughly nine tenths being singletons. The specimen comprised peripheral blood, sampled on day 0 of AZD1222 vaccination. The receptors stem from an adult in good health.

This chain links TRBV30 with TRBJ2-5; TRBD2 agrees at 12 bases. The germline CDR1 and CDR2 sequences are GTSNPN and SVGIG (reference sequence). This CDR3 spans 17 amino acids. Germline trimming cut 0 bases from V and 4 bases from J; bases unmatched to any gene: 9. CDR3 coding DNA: TGTGCCTGGAGTGTAGGGCTAGCGGGGGGGCGGTCAGAGACCCAGTACTTC. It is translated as CAWSVGLAGGRSETQYF.

CDR3 region: CARIGAASNTEAFF. The CDR3 DNA is TGTGCCAGAATTGGCGCAGCTTCAAACACTGAAGCTTTCTTT. This chain joins TRBV19 and TRBJ1-1; D gene unclear. V was pared by 9 bases and J by 2 bases, with 16 bases between. CDR3 length equals 14 residues. Germline V gives CDR1 LNHDA, CDR2 SQIVND (reference sequence). Based on the CDR3 plus reference TRBV19 and TRBJ1-1, the full variable domain is DGGITQSPKYLFRKEGQNVTLSCEQNLNHDAMYWYRQDPGQGLRLIYYSQIVNDFQKGDIAEGYSVSREKKESFPLTVTSAQKNPTAFYLCARIGAASNTEAFFGQGTRLTVV.

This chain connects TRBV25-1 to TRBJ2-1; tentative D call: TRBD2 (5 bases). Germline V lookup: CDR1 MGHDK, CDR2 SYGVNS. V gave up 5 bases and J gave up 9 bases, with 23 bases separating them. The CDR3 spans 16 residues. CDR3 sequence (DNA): TGTGCCAGCAGTTCAAGAGGGTTCGGGGTAATTGGTGAGCAGTTCTTC. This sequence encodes CASSSRGFGVIGEQFF.

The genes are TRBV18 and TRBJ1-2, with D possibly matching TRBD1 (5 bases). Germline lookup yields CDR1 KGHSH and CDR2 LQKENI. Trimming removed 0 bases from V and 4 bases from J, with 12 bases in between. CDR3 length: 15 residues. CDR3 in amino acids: CASSPPVGGGYGYTF. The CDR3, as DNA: TGTGCCAGCTCACCACCGGTGGGGGGAGGCTATGGCTACACCTTC. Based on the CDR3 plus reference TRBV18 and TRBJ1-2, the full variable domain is NAGVMQNPRHLVRRRGQEARLRCSPMKGHSHVYWYRQLPEEGLKFMVYLQKENIIDESGMPKERFSAEFPKEGPSILRIQQVVRGDSAAYFCASSPPVGGGYGYTFGSGTRLTVV.

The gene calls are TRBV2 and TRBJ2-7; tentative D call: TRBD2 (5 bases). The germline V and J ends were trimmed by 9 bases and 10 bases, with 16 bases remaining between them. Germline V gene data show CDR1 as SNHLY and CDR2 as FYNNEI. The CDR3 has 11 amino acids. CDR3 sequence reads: CARGIGREQYF. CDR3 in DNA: TGTGCCAGAGGTATAGGCCGGGAACAGTACTTC.

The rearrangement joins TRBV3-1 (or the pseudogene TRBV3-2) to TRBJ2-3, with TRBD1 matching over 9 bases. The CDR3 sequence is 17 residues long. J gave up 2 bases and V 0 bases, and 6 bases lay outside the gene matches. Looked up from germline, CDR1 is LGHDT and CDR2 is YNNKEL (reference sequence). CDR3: CASSQEFDRGNTDTQYF. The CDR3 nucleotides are TGTGCCAGCAGCCAAGAATTCGACAGGGGGAACACAGATACGCAGTATTTT.

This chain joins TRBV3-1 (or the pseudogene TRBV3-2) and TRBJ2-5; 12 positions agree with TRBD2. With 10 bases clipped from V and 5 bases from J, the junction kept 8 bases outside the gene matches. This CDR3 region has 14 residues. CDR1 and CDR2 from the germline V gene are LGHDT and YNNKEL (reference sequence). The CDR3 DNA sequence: TGTGCCACAACCGGGACTAGCGGGTGGGAGACCCAGTACTTC. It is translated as CATTGTSGWETQYF.

The CDR3 sequence: CASSFLEGFYGYTF. DNA of the CDR3: TGTGCCAGCAGTTTTCTCGAGGGATTCTATGGCTACACCTTC. The V gene is TRBV28, the J gene TRBJ1-2; no reliable D call. The V end was cut by 3 bases, the J end by 4 bases, with 12 bases between. Germline assignment: CDR1 MDHEN and CDR2 SYDVKM. This CDR3 region has 14 residues.